This is a list of T cell receptor beta chains from one sample in a study of blood T cells in healthy people across ages. TCRdb fed the 5' RACE reads into MiXCR, producing one record per CDR3 protein. There are hundreds of thousands of distinct CDR3 sequences in the sample; 32% occur only once, and approximately 15% lies in the top ten. The sequenced material came from blood. The receptors derive from a woman of 80 years or more in good health. Each CDR3 is given with its conserved first and last residue. Each record gives: CDR3 DNA, CDR3 protein, clone size, J gene, D gene, V gene. The D gene is left open where the match is weak. Some rows have no size entry. The others give once, few or many, or a class for an expanded clone.

CDR3nt: TGTGCCAGCACCCCCCAGAACTATGGCTACACCTTC; CDR3aa: CASTPQNYGYTF; abundance: many; j_gene: TRBJ1-2; d_gene: NA; v_gene: TRBV2
CDR3nt: TGCAGTGCTAGAGATAGCGACAGGTTAAATTCACCCCTCCACTTT; CDR3aa: CSARDSDRLNSPLHF; abundance: many; j_gene: TRBJ1-6; d_gene: NA; v_gene: TRBV20-1
CDR3nt: TGCAGCGCGACTCCCGGGACAGGGGGCGATCAGCAGTACTTC; CDR3aa: CSATPGTGGDQQYF; abundance: many; j_gene: TRBJ2-7; d_gene: TRBD1; v_gene: TRBV20-1
CDR3nt: TGTGCCATCAGCGATGTAGGGGGCGGTTGGACAGATACGCAGTATTTT; CDR3aa: CAISDVGGGWTDTQYF; abundance: many; j_gene: TRBJ2-3; d_gene: TRBD1; v_gene: TRBV10-3
CDR3nt: TGCGCCAGCAGCCCGCTGGGCCAAAGGGAGGCAAGGACTGAAGCTTTCTTT; CDR3aa: CASSPLGQREARTEAFF; abundance: few; j_gene: TRBJ1-1; d_gene: NA; v_gene: TRBV5-1
CDR3nt: TGTGCCAGCAGCCGTACCGAACAGGGCTGGCCCCAGCATTTT; CDR3aa: CASSRTEQGWPQHF; abundance: few; j_gene: TRBJ1-5; d_gene: NA; v_gene: TRBV12-3/TRBV12-4
CDR3nt: TGTGCCAGCAGCTCCCTAGGAGGGGGGAGAGATACGCAGTATTTT; CDR3aa: CASSSLGGGRDTQYF; abundance: many; j_gene: TRBJ2-3; d_gene: NA; v_gene: TRBV7-3
CDR3nt: TGCGCCAGCAGCCTAACACCCACAGGGATCGATACGCAGTATTTT; CDR3aa: CASSLTPTGIDTQYF; abundance: few; j_gene: TRBJ2-3; d_gene: NA; v_gene: TRBV5-1
CDR3nt: TGTGCCAGCAGTGGGGGACAGGGATACAATCAGCCCCAGCATTTT; CDR3aa: CASSGGQGYNQPQHF; abundance: few; j_gene: TRBJ1-5; d_gene: TRBD1; v_gene: TRBV6-1
CDR3nt: TGTGCCAGCTCCCTATCCTCGGGCCACAATCAGCCCCAGCATTTT; CDR3aa: CASSLSSGHNQPQHF; abundance: many; j_gene: TRBJ1-5; d_gene: NA; v_gene: TRBV18
CDR3nt: TGTGCCAGCAGCTATCGCAGGGGGCAGGGCTACACCTTC; CDR3aa: CASSYRRGQGYTF; abundance: many; j_gene: TRBJ1-2; d_gene: TRBD1; v_gene: TRBV7-9
CDR3nt: TGTGCCAGCAGTTTATCGCGATACAGGGGGACCTATGGCTACACCTTC; CDR3aa: CASSLSRYRGTYGYTF; abundance: NA; j_gene: TRBJ1-2; d_gene: TRBD1; v_gene: TRBV27
CDR3nt: TGTGCCAGCAGCCCGGACGGAAAGTACCAAGAGACCCAGTACTTC; CDR3aa: CASSPDGKYQETQYF; abundance: few; j_gene: TRBJ2-5; d_gene: NA; v_gene: TRBV6-5
CDR3nt: TGTGCCTTCTCTAGCGGGGGGGTTCAAGAGACCCAGTACTTC; CDR3aa: CAFSSGGVQETQYF; abundance: few; j_gene: TRBJ2-5; d_gene: TRBD2; v_gene: TRBV5-4
CDR3nt: TGTGCCAGCAGCTTATGCAGGCATTTCCTTGCAACTAATGAAAAACTGTTTTTT; CDR3aa: CASSLCRHFLATNEKLFF; abundance: many; j_gene: TRBJ1-4; d_gene: NA; v_gene: TRBV7-4
CDR3nt: TGTGCCAGCAGCCGGGACAGGGCTGTCGGTGAAGCTTTCTTT; CDR3aa: CASSRDRAVGEAFF; abundance: many; j_gene: TRBJ1-1; d_gene: TRBD1; v_gene: TRBV3-1
CDR3nt: TGCAGTGCCTTCCGTGGCACTGAAGCTTTCTTT; CDR3aa: CSAFRGTEAFF; abundance: few; j_gene: TRBJ1-1; d_gene: NA; v_gene: TRBV20-1
CDR3nt: TGTGCCACCCGGACAGGGAATCAGCCCCAGCATTTT; CDR3aa: CATRTGNQPQHF; abundance: NA; j_gene: TRBJ1-5; d_gene: TRBD1; v_gene: TRBV2
CDR3nt: TGCAGTGCTAGAGATCAACAGGGAGGGTACAATGAGCAGTTCTTC; CDR3aa: CSARDQQGGYNEQFF; abundance: many; j_gene: TRBJ2-1; d_gene: NA; v_gene: TRBV20-1
CDR3nt: TGTGCCAGCAGCTCGGGCCCGTCCTACAATGAGCAGTTCTTC; CDR3aa: CASSSGPSYNEQFF; abundance: NA; j_gene: TRBJ2-1; d_gene: NA; v_gene: TRBV7-2
CDR3nt: TGCGCCAGCAGCCTGAGGCCGGGACCGATCGACAATGAGCAGTTCTTC; CDR3aa: CASSLRPGPIDNEQFF; abundance: many; j_gene: TRBJ2-1; d_gene: NA; v_gene: TRBV4-1
CDR3nt: TGTGCCAGCACCCCGGGGATGGGACAGGGGGCAGATACGCAGTATTTT; CDR3aa: CASTPGMGQGADTQYF; abundance: few; j_gene: TRBJ2-3; d_gene: TRBD1; v_gene: TRBV7-9
CDR3nt: TGCAGTGCTATCGCCTGGGCGGAGACCCAGTACTTC; CDR3aa: CSAIAWAETQYF; abundance: many; j_gene: TRBJ2-5; d_gene: NA; v_gene: TRBV20-1
CDR3nt: TGCGCCAGCAGCTTTTGGACAGGGGGACCCGACGAGCAGTACTTC; CDR3aa: CASSFWTGGPDEQYF; abundance: few; j_gene: TRBJ2-7; d_gene: TRBD1; v_gene: TRBV5-1
CDR3nt: TGTGCCAGCAGTTACTCGGGACAGGGAAGAGAAAAACTGTTTTTT; CDR3aa: CASSYSGQGREKLFF; abundance: many; j_gene: TRBJ1-4; d_gene: TRBD1; v_gene: TRBV6-6